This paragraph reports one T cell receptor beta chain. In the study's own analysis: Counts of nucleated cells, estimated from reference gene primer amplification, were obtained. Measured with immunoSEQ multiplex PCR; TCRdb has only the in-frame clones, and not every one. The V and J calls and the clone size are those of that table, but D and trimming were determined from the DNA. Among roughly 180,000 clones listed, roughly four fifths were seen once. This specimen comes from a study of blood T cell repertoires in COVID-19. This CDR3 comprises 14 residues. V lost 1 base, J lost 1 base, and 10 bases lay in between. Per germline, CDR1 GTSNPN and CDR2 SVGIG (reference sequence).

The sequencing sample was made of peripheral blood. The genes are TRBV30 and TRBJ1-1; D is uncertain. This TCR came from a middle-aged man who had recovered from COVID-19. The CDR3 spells CAWSGSKPNTEAFF. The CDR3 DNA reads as TGTGCCTGGAGTGGAAGTAAGCCGAACACTGAAGCTTTCTTT.